This T cell receptor (beta chain) was sequenced in a study of blood T cell repertoires in COVID-19. At the level of the study: COVID-19 samples from acute and convalescent phases originated in the United States, Italy and Spain.

Produced via immunoSEQ multiplex PCR; TCRdb's table is partial and in-frame only. The data hold roughly 400,000 clones, with roughly 89% observed a single time. Germline values: CDR1 GTSNPN, CDR2 SVGIG (reference sequence). V lost 0 bases to trimming and J lost 4 bases, with 21 bases between them. This CDR3 comprises 17 residues. This TCR derives from a woman under 40 who had recovered from COVID-19. The sequencing input was PBMCs or T cells enriched from blood (not recorded which). V and J are TRBV30 and TRBJ1-1, with D uncertain. The CDR3 sequence is CAWSVRDFLRASTEAFF. CDR3 in DNA: TGTGCCTGGAGTGTACGGGATTTCCTACGAGCAAGCACTGAAGCTTTCTTT.